The 8 T cell receptor beta chains below all came from one sample that was sequenced in a study of beta chain features in type 1 diabetes (dated by TCRdb to between 2017 and 2018). Receptor amplification or capture employed the immunoSEQ multiplex PCR assay. The entire isolated RNA was reverse transcribed using the High Capacity cDNA Reverse Transcription Kit, and thus expressed TCRB transcripts were sequenced. This immuneACCESS table, as held by TCRdb, lists in-frame sequences with V and J called but not all clones. Of the missing ones, under half trace to an unresolved V gene in checked studies; the others have no known cause. This sample holds about 900,000 clones; about a sixth were observed only once. The leading ten clones occupy about 0.02% of the sample. Sequencing was carried out using naive CD4+ T cells from blood. The sample's cell subset or site, from its label and the paper: true naive CD4+ T cells. These receptors all stem from a woman aged 18-29 years in good health.

This clone was counted only a few times. The J gene is TRBJ2-1, the V gene TRBV11-2, with 14 bases identical to TRBD2. Germline CDR1 and CDR2: SGHAT and FQNNGV. The CDR3 loop spans 15 amino acids. V trimming: 5 bases; J trimming: 8 bases; junction bases outside the gene matches: 5. CDR3 residues: CASSQGTSGRDEQFF. CDR3 coding DNA: TGTGCCAGCAGCCAGGGGACTAGCGGGAGAGATGAGCAGTTCTTC. The full variable domain, completed using reference TRBV11-2 and TRBJ2-1, is EAGVAQSPRYKIIEKRQSVAFWCNPISGHATLYWYQQILGQGPKLLIQFQNNGVVDDSQLPKDRFSAERLKGVDSTLKIQPAKLEDSAVYLCASSQGTSGRDEQFFGPGTRLTVL.

Concerning this clone: The identical CDR3 is also encoded by other nucleotide sequences in the sample. This chain links TRBV15 with TRBJ1-5; D is unresolved. The CDR3 sequence is 13 residues long. The V and J ends lost 0 bases and 7 bases respectively, with 7 bases between them. Germline V CDR1 and CDR2: LNHNV, YYDKDF (reference sequence). The CDR3 region is CATSRDRGQPQHF. DNA of the CDR3: TGTGCCACCAGCAGAGATCGGGGACAGCCCCAGCATTTT.

This clone was counted a few times. The rearrangement joins TRBV12-5 to TRBJ1-1; possibly TRBD1 for D (6 bases). Per germline, CDR1 LGHNT and CDR2 FRNRAP. CDR3 size: 14 residues. V was pared by 7 bases and J by 4 bases, with 16 bases between. The CDR3 protein is CASAPGAGVTEAFF. As DNA, the CDR3 is TGTGCTAGTGCTCCCGGGGCAGGGGTCACTGAAGCTTTCTTT. The full variable domain, rest sourced from reference TRBV12-5 and TRBJ1-1, is DARVTQTPRHKVTEMGQEVTMRCQPILGHNTVFWYRQTMMQGLELLAYFRNRAPLDDSGMPKDRFSAEMPDATLATLKIQPSEPRDSAVYFCASAPGAGVTEAFFGQGTRLTVV.

Details on this clone: In the same sample, other DNA sequences code for this CDR3. The CDR3 nucleotides read TGTGCCAGTAGTATCCCCAGCACAGATACGCAGTATTTT. Its protein product is CASSIPSTDTQYF. J is TRBJ2-3 and V is TRBV19; D ambiguous. The germline V gene has CDR1 LNHDA and CDR2 SQIVND (reference sequence). V gave up 3 bases and J gave up 0 bases, with 4 bases separating them. The CDR3 totals 13 residues. The whole variable domain, filled in from reference TRBV19 and TRBJ2-3, reads DGGITQSPKYLFRKEGQNVTLSCEQNLNHDAMYWYRQDPGQGLRLIYYSQIVNDFQKGDIAEGYSVSREKKESFPLTVTSAQKNPTAFYLCASSIPSTDTQYFGPGTRLTVL.

The chain combines TRBV10-3 with TRBJ2-3; maybe TRBD2 (6 bases). The CDR3 contains 14 residues. V was shortened by 10 bases and J by 0 bases, with 14 bases between the two germline ends. The germline CDR1 and CDR2 sequences are ENHRY and SYGVKD. CDR3 coding DNA: TGTGCCACCGACAATAGCGGTAGCACAGATACGCAGTATTTT. Its protein product is CATDNSGSTDTQYF.

On this clone itself: A read error may account for a junction end that differs from germline. The rearrangement joins TRBV5-1 to TRBJ2-2; D could derive from TRBD1 or TRBD2 (5 bases each). CDR1 and CDR2 (germline): SGHRS, YFSETQ. CDR3 length: 13 residues. The CDR3 DNA follows: TGCGCCAGCAGCTTACAGGACACCGGGGAGCTGCTTTTT. This codes for CASSLQDTGELLF.

The V gene is TRBV7-2, the J gene TRBJ2-2; 11 bases line up with TRBD2. The CDR3 runs to 16 residues. Germline trimming cut 6 bases from V and 3 bases from J; bases unmatched to any gene: 6. The germline V gene has CDR1 SGHTA and CDR2 FQGNSA. CDR3: CASRSQGLADTGELFF. Written as DNA, the CDR3 is TGTGCCAGCAGGTCCCAGGGACTAGCGGACACCGGGGAGCTGTTTTTT.

This clone turned up a few times. V gene TRBV7-2 combines with J gene TRBJ2-7; perhaps TRBD1 as D (5 bases). V shed 4 bases and J shed 5 bases, with 12 bases lying between them. This CDR3 has 13 residues. Germline V lookup: CDR1 SGHTA, CDR2 FQGNSA. The CDR3 DNA follows: TGTGCCAGCAGCTCGAGACAGCTTCACGAGCAGTACTTC. Protein sequence: CASSSRQLHEQYF.